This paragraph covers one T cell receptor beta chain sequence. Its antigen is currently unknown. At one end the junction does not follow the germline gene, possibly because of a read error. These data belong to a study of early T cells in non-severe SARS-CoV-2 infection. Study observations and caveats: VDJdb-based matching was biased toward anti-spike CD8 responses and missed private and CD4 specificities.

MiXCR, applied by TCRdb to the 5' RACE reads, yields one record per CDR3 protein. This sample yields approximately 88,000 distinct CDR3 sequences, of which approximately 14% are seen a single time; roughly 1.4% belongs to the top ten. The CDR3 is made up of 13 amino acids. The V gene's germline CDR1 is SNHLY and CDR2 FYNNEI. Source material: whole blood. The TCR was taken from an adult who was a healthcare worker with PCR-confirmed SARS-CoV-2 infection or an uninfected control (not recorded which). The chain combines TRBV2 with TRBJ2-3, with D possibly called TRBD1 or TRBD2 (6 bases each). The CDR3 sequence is CASTWGHGRYAVF. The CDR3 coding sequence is TGTGCCAGCACATGGGGGCACGGGAGATACGCAGTATTT.